The 14 T cell receptor beta chains reported below all come from one sample, sequenced in a study of blood T cell repertoires in COVID-19. Profiling relied on immunoSEQ multiplex PCR, and the TCRdb table lists in-frame clones only, not all of them. The table records 270,000 or so clones, around 81% of them present only once. Sequenced: PBMCs or T cells enriched from blood (not recorded which). These receptors all come from a man over 45 who had recovered from COVID-19.

J is TRBJ1-1 and V is TRBV5-1; TRBD1 might be the D (6 bases). The CDR3 has 14 amino acids. The V end lost 1 base, the J end lost 7 bases, and 14 bases lay between the germline ends. CDR1 is SGHRS and CDR2 is YFSETQ in the germline V gene. The CDR3 is CASSLLTGSLEAFF. CDR3 sequence (DNA): TGCGCCAGCAGCTTGCTTACAGGGAGCCTTGAAGCTTTCTTT.

The V call is TRBV2, the J call TRBJ1-2, with D perhaps matching TRBD1 (5 bases). V lost 10 bases and J 6 bases, leaving 27 bases between the germline ends. This CDR3 contains 16 residues. The germline CDR1 and CDR2 sequences are SNHLY and FYNNEI. DNA of the CDR3: TGTGCCACCTACAGATCCGTCGACGGACAAGTGGATGGCTACACCTTC. This codes for CATYRSVDGQVDGYTF.

The chain links TRBV3-1 (or the pseudogene TRBV3-2) to TRBJ1-4; 8 bases map to TRBD1. Germline CDR1 and CDR2: LGHDT and YNNKEL (reference sequence). The CDR3 sequence is 16 residues long. J was trimmed by 7 bases and V by 4 bases; bases with no gene match: 11. The CDR3: CASSPRTGRSREKLFF. In nucleotides, the CDR3 is TGTGCCAGCAGCCCGAGGACAGGGAGGTCGCGTGAAAAACTGTTTTTT.

This chain links TRBV29-1 with TRBJ1-5, with D unclear. The CDR3 extends over 13 amino acids. CDR1 SQVTM and CDR2 ANQGSEA come from the germline V gene. The germline V and J ends were trimmed by 7 bases and 0 bases, with 10 bases remaining between them. The CDR3 coding sequence is TGCAGCGCCGCCACAAATAGCAATCAGCCCCAGCATTTT. This encodes CSAATNSNQPQHF.

The chain joins TRBV4-3 to TRBJ2-2, with 7 bases that match TRBD1. The V segment lost 0 bases and the J segment 2 bases; nucleotides outside the gene matches: 6. Germline V gives CDR1 LGHNA, CDR2 YSLEER. The CDR3 sequence is 17 residues long. The CDR3 region has the DNA TGCGCCAGCAGCCAAGAGGCGACAGGGCCCAACACCGGGGAGCTGTTTTTT. Translation gives CASSQEATGPNTGELFF.

The chain combines TRBV7-9 with TRBJ1-2; TRBD1 matches at 8 bases. Per the germline V gene, CDR1 is SEHNR and CDR2 is FQNEAQ (reference sequence). J was trimmed by 3 bases and V by 1 base; bases with no gene match: 10. There are 17 residues in the CDR3. The CDR3 DNA sequence: TGTGCCAGCAGCTTAGGGACAGGGAAAGAAAACTACTATGGCTACACCTTC. Residues: CASSLGTGKENYYGYTF.

This clone came up once. The sample carries other DNA sequences with the same CDR3. J is TRBJ1-2 and V is TRBV18; tentative D call: TRBD1 (6 bases). The germline gives CDR1 KGHSH, CDR2 LQKENI. The germline V and J ends were trimmed by 3 bases and 2 bases, with 7 bases remaining between them. The CDR3 contains 13 residues. The CDR3 region is CASSPDRNYGYTF. CDR3 DNA: TGTGCCAGCTCACCGGACAGAAACTATGGCTACACCTTC.

The chain links TRBV6-5 to TRBJ2-3; 13 bases map to TRBD2. Trimming took 5 bases from V and 6 from J; bases not matched to a gene: 5. This CDR3 has 15 residues. The germline V gene encodes CDR1 MNHEY and CDR2 SVGAGI. The CDR3 DNA follows: TGTGCCAGCAGTCGACTAGCGGGAGGATCGGATACGCAGTATTTT. The encoded protein is CASSRLAGGSDTQYF.

The chain has TRBV4-1 and TRBJ2-1; the D gene is possibly TRBD1 (6 bases). The V gene lost 3 bases and the J gene lost 5 bases, with 17 bases spanning the gap. The CDR3 covers 16 residues. The V gene's germline CDR1 is MGHRA and CDR2 YSYEKL. Written as DNA, the CDR3 is TGCGCCAGCAGCCAGGCCGGGACACGGACCCACAATGAGCAGTTCTTC. Protein sequence: CASSQAGTRTHNEQFF.

This chain links TRBV11-3 with TRBJ2-1; 15 bases align to TRBD2. With 3 bases clipped from V and 9 bases from J, the junction kept 6 bases outside the gene matches. CDR3 size: 16 residues. Germline CDR1 and CDR2: SGHNT and YENEEA. DNA for the CDR3: TGTGCCAGCAGCTTCGCAGGACTAGCGGGAGGGCCTGAGCAGTTCTTC. Its translation is CASSFAGLAGGPEQFF.

Concerning this clone itself: This same CDR3 is encoded by further DNA sequences in the sample. This chain links TRBV7-6 with TRBJ2-3, with a possible D match to TRBD2 (7 bases). Germline V gene sequence: CDR1 SGHVS, CDR2 FNYEAQ. CDR3 size: 15 residues. Trimming left V 1 base short and J 3 bases short, with 11 bases between. CDR3 sequence (DNA): TGTGCCAGCAGCTTAGGTGCGGGGGCTACAGATACGCAGTATTTT. Its protein is CASSLGAGATDTQYF.

This rearrangement joins TRBV12-3 or TRBV12-4 to TRBJ1-1, with D unresolved. The CDR3 has 13 amino acids. Trimming stripped 7 bases from V and 3 bases from J, with 12 bases between. CDR3 in amino acids: CASTDTVYTEAFF. CDR3 in DNA: TGTGCCAGCACCGACACAGTCTACACTGAAGCTTTCTTT.

J is TRBJ2-1 and V is TRBV10-3, with 10 bases fitting TRBD2. Germline trimming cut 3 bases from V and 7 bases from J; bases unmatched to any gene: 9. Germline CDR1 is ENHRY and CDR2 is SYGVKD. This CDR3 has 16 amino acids. The CDR3 spells CAISDPSGSGKNEQFF. CDR3 nucleotides: TGTGCCATCAGTGACCCTAGCGGGAGCGGAAAGAATGAGCAGTTCTTC.

In its sample, this clone was seen once. The chain has TRBV28 and TRBJ2-1; TRBD2 is a possible D gene (6 bases). V dropped 5 bases and J dropped 12 bases, with 17 bases sitting between them. CDR3 length: 13 amino acids. Germline V gene sequence: CDR1 MDHEN, CDR2 SYDVKM. The CDR3 bases are TGTGCCAGCAGTGGGGGACTGGGCCAGGGGCAGTTCTTC. Protein product: CASSGGLGQGQFF.